A single sample is the source of the 5 T cell receptor beta chains below, sequenced in a study of CD8 T cells in ankylosing spondylitis. Each CDR3 protein is one row after TCRdb ran MiXCR on the 5' RACE reads. The table records hundreds of thousands of distinct CDR3 sequences, roughly 12% of them present only once. Study results and limitations: Seven to nine highly homologous variants made up a TCR beta motif that seemed to typify ankylosing spondylitis blood.

Their antigen targets remain unknown. What was sequenced was blood, either unsorted or a sorted T cell fraction (not recorded which). The receptor source for this set is a male donor with ankylosing spondylitis.

The J gene is TRBJ1-1, the V gene TRBV29-1, with D possibly matching TRBD1 (5 bases). This CDR3 comprises 13 residues. Looked up from germline, CDR1 is SQVTM and CDR2 is ANQGSEA. Trimming pared 1 base from V and 4 bases from J, leaving 10 bases between. The CDR3 sequence is CSVEGGASTEAFF. CDR3 nucleotides: TGCAGCGTTGAAGGTGGGGCCAGCACTGAAGCTTTCTTT. The entire variable domain, with the rest obtained from reference TRBV29-1 and TRBJ1-1, is as follows: SAVISQKPSRDICQRGTSLTIQCQVDSQVTMMFWYRQQPGQSLTLIATANQGSEATYESGFVIDKFPISRPNLTFSTLTVSNMSPEDSSIYLCSVEGGASTEAFFGQGTRLTVV.

This clonotype has more than one count but fewer than ten. The gene calls are TRBV3-1 and TRBJ2-1; 14 bases fit TRBD2. The CDR3 is 18 residues long. Germline loops: CDR1 LGHDT, CDR2 YNNKEL (reference sequence). J lost 6 bases, V lost 3 bases, and 10 bases had no gene match. CDR3 nucleotides: TGTGCCAGCAGCCAGGGCATTTTGGGACTAGCGGGAGTCAATGAGCAGTTCTTC. This encodes CASSQGILGLAGVNEQFF.

V usage is TRBV20-1 and J usage is TRBJ2-3, with D uncertain. The germline V gene has CDR1 DFQATT and CDR2 SNEGSKA (reference sequence). V gave up 3 bases and J gave up 6 bases, with 10 bases separating them. The CDR3 loop spans 12 amino acids. CDR3: CSARPGIDTQYF. The CDR3 DNA reads as TGCAGTGCTAGGCCTGGTATCGATACGCAGTATTTT.

This clonotype was seen only a few times. The V call is TRBV20-1, the J call TRBJ2-7; D remains ambiguous. The ends were cut back, 5 bases at V and 2 bases at J, with 7 bases in the middle. Germline CDR1 is DFQATT and CDR2 is SNEGSKA (reference sequence). The CDR3 is 11 amino acids. In nucleotides, the CDR3 is TGCAGTGCTGGGGATACCTACGAGCAGTACTTC. Translated, it gives CSAGDTYEQYF.

This clonotype has more than one count but fewer than ten. J is TRBJ1-1 and V is TRBV7-3; D gene ambiguous. The CDR3 totals 15 residues. Germline CDR1 reads SGHTA; CDR2 reads FQGTGA. Trimming took off 5 bases at V and 2 bases at J, with 15 bases between the two ends. The DNA for the CDR3 is TGTGCCAGCAGCCCGGATCCGTTACCCAACACTGAAGCTTTCTTT. Residues: CASSPDPLPNTEAFF.